These 25 T cell receptor beta chains share one sample of origin, sequenced in a study of a mutant IDH1 vaccine in newly diagnosed glioma. Repertoires were generated with immunoSEQ multiplex PCR, while TCRdb's copy carries only in-frame clones and drops some. Counted here are some 51,000 clones, over 75% occurring once; the ten biggest clones make up about 1.7%. The time point is: week 5, during vaccination. Each dose of the vaccine consisted of 300 ug of mutant IDH1 20-mer peptide, with topical imiquimod. No antigen has been assigned to these receptors. The specimen was PBMCs, collected from a glioma patient whose treatment included an IDH1 peptide vaccine. The source is a woman aged 40-49 years with glioma.

The chain uses TRBV7-2 and TRBJ1-2; D is uncertain. The CDR3 consists of 14 residues. Germline V gene data show CDR1 as SGHTA and CDR2 as FQGNSA. V lost 5 bases to trimming and J lost 2 bases, with 12 bases between them. This chain's CDR3 is CASSPRRLNYGYTF. The CDR3 DNA follows: TGTGCCAGCAGCCCCCGTAGGCTAAACTATGGCTACACCTTC. The complete variable domain, with remaining parts taken from reference TRBV7-2 and TRBJ1-2, reads GAGVSQSPSNKVTEKGKDVELRCDPISGHTALYWYRQSLGQGLEFLIYFQGNSAPDKSGLPSDRFSAERTGGSVSTLTIQRTQQEDSAVYLCASSPRRLNYGYTFGSGTRLTVV.

The chain recombines TRBV7-2 with TRBJ2-7; 7 bases match TRBD1. This CDR3 has 14 amino acids. Trimming at V came to 5 bases and at J to 1 base, leaving 5 bases not matched to a gene. Looked up from germline, CDR1 is SGHTA and CDR2 is FQGNSA. The CDR3 DNA follows: TGTGCCAGCAGCGCGGACAGGCTGTCCTACGAGCAGTACTTC. This gives the protein CASSADRLSYEQYF.

This chain links TRBV2 with TRBJ1-2, with D uncertain. V lost 3 bases to trimming and J lost 1 base, with 3 bases between them. This CDR3 is 12 amino acids long. CDR1 and CDR2 (germline): SNHLY, FYNNEI. In DNA form, the CDR3 reads TGTGCCAGCAGTGACAGTAACTATGGCTACACCTTC. As protein: CASSDSNYGYTF.

The chain recombines TRBV5-1 with TRBJ2-1; D possibly corresponds to TRBD2 (6 bases). The CDR3 is 15 amino acids. From germline, CDR1 is SGHRS and CDR2 YFSETQ. Trimming removed 0 bases at V and 8 bases at J, with 15 bases between. CDR3 sequence: CASSLGRGVSDEQFF. In nucleotides, the CDR3 is TGCGCCAGCAGCTTGGGGAGGGGAGTTAGCGATGAGCAGTTCTTC.

The chain recombines TRBV11-2 with TRBJ2-7, with 9 bases that match TRBD2. From germline, CDR1 is SGHAT and CDR2 FQNNGV. After removal of 5 bases from V and 6 bases from J, the junction contained 8 bases not matched to a gene. The CDR3 is made up of 14 amino acids. The CDR3 sequence: CASSTIAGVVEQYF. The CDR3 DNA sequence: TGTGCCAGCAGCACAATAGCGGGGGTGGTCGAGCAGTACTTC.

The genes are TRBV6-4 and TRBJ2-3, with D perhaps assigned TRBD1 or TRBD2 (5 bases each). This CDR3 is built from 16 residues. V was shortened by 2 bases and J by 2 bases, with 14 bases between the two germline ends. CDR1 is MRHNA, CDR2 SNTAGT, per germline. The chain's CDR3 is CASSDLSLGTTDTQYF. In DNA form, the CDR3 reads TGTGCCAGCAGTGACCTTAGCCTTGGGACCACAGATACGCAGTATTTT.

This chain links TRBV29-1 with TRBJ1-1; no clear D gene. The CDR3 is 12 amino acids. The V end lost 3 bases, the J end lost 1 base, and 6 bases lay between the germline ends. Germline-derived CDR1 and CDR2 are SQVTM and ANQGSEA. In DNA, the CDR3 is TGCAGCGTTGACGGGAGGAACACTGAAGCTTTCTTT. This encodes CSVDGRNTEAFF.

V and J are TRBV9 and TRBJ2-2, with D perhaps being TRBD1 or TRBD2 (7 bases each). Trimming removed 4 bases from V and 0 bases from J, with 16 bases in between. Per the germline V gene, CDR1 is SGDLS and CDR2 is YYNGEE. The CDR3 length is 17 residues. The CDR3 region is CASSRGPSGPNTGELFF. The CDR3 nucleotides read TGTGCCAGCAGCAGGGGGCCTAGCGGACCGAACACCGGGGAGCTGTTTTTT.

CDR3 DNA sequence: TGCAGCGTTCCTTCCCCAGATACGCAGTATTTT. As protein: CSVPSPDTQYF. J is TRBJ2-3 and V is TRBV29-1; D is uncertain. V was trimmed by 5 bases and J by 4 bases, leaving 7 bases between them. CDR1 SQVTM and CDR2 ANQGSEA come from the germline V gene. This CDR3 region has 11 residues.

This clone was observed a handful of times. The chain links TRBV5-1 to TRBJ2-7; D gene unclear. The ends were cut back, 0 bases at V and 1 base at J, with 8 bases in the middle. This CDR3 spans 14 amino acids. Germline V CDR1 and CDR2: SGHRS, YFSETQ. CDR3 protein: CASSLDAVSYEQYF. CDR3 DNA: TGCGCCAGCAGCTTGGACGCCGTGTCCTACGAGCAGTACTTC.

This clone was seen once. This rearrangement joins TRBV5-4 to TRBJ1-1; a possible D gene is TRBD1 (5 bases). Trimming cost V 5 bases and J 3 bases, with 20 bases left between them. The length of the CDR3 is 16 residues. Germline V gives CDR1 SGHNT, CDR2 YYREEE (reference sequence). CDR3 coding DNA: TGTGCCAGCAGGGCGGACTTGCAGGGTTTCGACACTGAAGCTTTCTTT. This gives the protein CASRADLQGFDTEAFF. Supplemented by reference TRBV5-4 and TRBJ1-1, the full variable domain reads ETGVTQSPTHLIKTRGQQVTLRCSSQSGHNTVSWYQQALGQGPQFIFQYYREEENGRGNFPPRFSGLQFPNYSSELNVNALELDDSALYLCASRADLQGFDTEAFFGQGTRLTVV.

The chain is built from TRBV2 and TRBJ1-2, with 7 positions matching TRBD1. Germline V gene sequence: CDR1 SNHLY, CDR2 FYNNEI. Unmatched junction bases numbered 7, after V lost 8 bases and J lost 7 bases. CDR3 length: 12 amino acids. In nucleotides, the CDR3 is TGTGCCAGCGTCGACAGGGTGGCTGGCTACACCTTC. Protein product: CASVDRVAGYTF.

The chain is built from TRBV18 and TRBJ2-7; D unresolved. The germline gives CDR1 KGHSH, CDR2 LQKENI. Trimming took 5 bases from V and 6 from J, leaving 11 bases between them. The CDR3 spans 12 residues. This CDR3 is CASSEPVSEQYF. In DNA, the CDR3 is TGTGCCAGCTCAGAGCCTGTGTCCGAGCAGTACTTC.

The V gene is TRBV4-1, the J gene TRBJ2-7, with 11 nucleotides matching TRBD2. The germline V gene encodes CDR1 MGHRA and CDR2 YSYEKL. The length of the CDR3 is 19 residues. After removal of 3 bases from V and 6 bases from J, the junction contained 19 bases not matched to a gene. This chain's CDR3 is CASSQRSGTSGAVYSEQYF. CDR3 coding DNA: TGCGCCAGCAGCCAGCGTTCCGGGACTAGCGGCGCCGTCTATTCCGAGCAGTACTTC.

The CDR3 loop is CASSRLASDEKLFF. In DNA form, the CDR3 reads TGTGCCAGCAGCAGGCTAGCGTCCGATGAAAAACTGTTTTTT. The chain carries TRBV5-6 and TRBJ1-4; D is undetermined. The germline CDR1 and CDR2 sequences are SGHDT and YYEEEE. The CDR3 has 14 residues. V gave up 4 bases and J gave up 6 bases, with 13 bases separating them.

This clone was counted a few times. The chain combines TRBV7-3 with TRBJ1-6; the D is unclear. Trimming stripped 1 base from V and 0 bases from J, with 10 bases between. Per germline, CDR1 SGHTA and CDR2 FQGTGA. The length of the CDR3 is 17 residues. The CDR3, as DNA: TGTGCCAGCAGCTTAAAGACGGCTAGCTCCTATAATTCACCCCTCCACTTT. It codes for CASSLKTASSYNSPLHF.

Here the CDR3 reads CASSPATYQPQHF. Written as DNA, the CDR3 is TGTGCCAGCTCACCGGCAACCTATCAGCCCCAGCATTTT. The V call is TRBV18, the J call TRBJ1-5; the D is unclear. V lost 3 bases and J lost 5, with 8 bases in between. The CDR3 totals 13 residues. From germline, CDR1 is KGHSH and CDR2 LQKENI.

The genes are TRBV6-5 and TRBJ2-7; no clear D gene. With 6 bases removed from V and 5 bases from J, the gap between germline ends came to 8 bases. Germline CDR1 MNHEY, CDR2 SVGAGI. The CDR3 is 11 amino acids. CDR3 nucleotides: TGTGCCAGCAGCTTTATGGACGAGCAGTACTTC. Amino acids: CASSFMDEQYF.

J is TRBJ1-2 and V is TRBV5-4; 7 bases are a match to TRBD1. This CDR3 has 15 residues. J lost 0 bases, V lost 0 bases, and 2 bases had no gene match. The V gene's germline CDR1 is SGHNT and CDR2 YYREEE (reference sequence). The CDR3 sequence is CASSLETGANYGYTF. The CDR3 coding sequence is TGTGCCAGCAGCTTGGAAACAGGGGCTAACTATGGCTACACCTTC. Combining the CDR3 with reference TRBV5-4 and TRBJ1-2 gives the whole variable domain ETGVTQSPTHLIKTRGQQVTLRCSSQSGHNTVSWYQQALGQGPQFIFQYYREEENGRGNFPPRFSGLQFPNYSSELNVNALELDDSALYLCASSLETGANYGYTFGSGTRLTVV.

This rearrangement joins TRBV10-1 to TRBJ1-3; D unresolved. The length of the CDR3 is 15 residues. Per the germline V gene, CDR1 is WNHNN and CDR2 is SYGVQD (reference sequence). The ends were cut back, 2 bases at V and 0 bases at J, with 8 bases in the middle. The CDR3 sequence is CASSENPGSGNTIYF. As DNA, the CDR3 is TGCGCCAGCAGTGAGAATCCGGGCTCTGGAAACACCATATATTTT.

The chain employs TRBV7-8 and TRBJ2-3; D unclear. There are 12 residues in the CDR3. Trimming stripped 7 bases from V and 2 bases from J, with 7 bases between. Germline lookup yields CDR1 SGHVS and CDR2 FQNEAQ. The CDR3 sequence: CASTVHTDTQYF. The CDR3 DNA reads as TGTGCCAGCACCGTTCACACAGATACGCAGTATTTT.

The rearrangement uses TRBV6-6 and TRBJ2-3; D is unclear. The CDR3 has 14 residues. Germline V lookup: CDR1 MNHNY, CDR2 SVGAGI (reference sequence). Deletions cut 2 bases from V and 3 bases from J, with 9 bases between. The CDR3 DNA sequence: TGTGCCAGCAGTTACGGGGAAGGGACAGATACGCAGTATTTT. Translating it yields CASSYGEGTDTQYF.

V and J are TRBV7-9 and TRBJ2-7; 10 bases are shared with TRBD1. The CDR3 length is 13 residues. Trimming removed 4 bases from V and 5 bases from J; junction bases left unmatched: 2. Germline CDR1 is SEHNR and CDR2 is FQNEAQ (reference sequence). CDR3 sequence: CASSSGQGNEQYF. CDR3 nucleotides: TGTGCCAGCAGCTCGGGACAGGGGAACGAGCAGTACTTC.

V usage is TRBV2 and J usage is TRBJ1-1; perhaps TRBD1 as D (6 bases). Per the germline V gene, CDR1 is SNHLY and CDR2 is FYNNEI. V shed 11 bases and J shed 3 bases, with 13 bases lying between them. The CDR3 consists of 12 residues. CDR3 protein: CAGQGQDTEAFF. The CDR3 DNA sequence: TGTGCCGGGCAGGGGCAGGACACTGAAGCTTTCTTT.

The rearrangement links TRBV30 to TRBJ2-1; D perhaps matches TRBD2 (5 bases). The CDR3 loop spans 14 amino acids. CDR1 and CDR2 (germline): GTSNPN, SVGIG (reference sequence). The V end lost 0 bases, the J end lost 7 bases, and 13 bases lay between the germline ends. The CDR3: CAWSVLGIGNEQFF. Written as DNA, the CDR3 is TGTGCCTGGAGTGTACTCGGGATAGGTAATGAGCAGTTCTTC.